The T cell receptor (beta chain) under discussion was sequenced for a study of T cell responses to AZD1222 COVID-19 vaccine. Study-wide findings and caveats: Baseline serology detected seropositivity in only a handful of AZD1222 recipients. Mostly white British, mostly female donors; authors suggested clonal diversity may be underestimated.

Sequencing was performed with immunoSEQ multiplex PCR; in TCRdb, only in-frame clones are kept and a portion is missing. The sample has around 79,000 clones; 70% to 90% are singletons. V was shortened by 0 bases and J by 4 bases, with 9 bases between the two germline ends. Germline CDR1 SGHNT, CDR2 YENEEA. The CDR3 runs 14 residues. Concerning this clone itself: Its antigen is not known.

This chain connects TRBV11-3 to TRBJ1-1; D uncertain. The sample here was peripheral blood, taken on day 0 of AZD1222 vaccination. This sequence originates from an adult in good health. The CDR3 DNA reads TGTGCCAGCAGCTTAGAGGGGTCAGGCACTGAAGCTTTCTTT. As protein: CASSLEGSGTEAFF.